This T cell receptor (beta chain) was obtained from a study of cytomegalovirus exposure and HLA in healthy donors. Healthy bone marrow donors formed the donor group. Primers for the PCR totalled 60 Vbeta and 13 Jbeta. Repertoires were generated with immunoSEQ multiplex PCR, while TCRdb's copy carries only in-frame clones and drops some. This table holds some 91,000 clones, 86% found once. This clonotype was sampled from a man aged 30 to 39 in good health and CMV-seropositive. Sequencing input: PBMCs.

The CDR3 DNA reads TGTGCCAGCGTGACTAGCGGGCTGGGCCGAAACTCCTACGAGCAGTACTTC. Encoded protein: CASVTSGLGRNSYEQYF. The chain joins TRBV2 to TRBJ2-7, with 10 positions matching TRBD2. Germline lookup yields CDR1 SNHLY and CDR2 FYNNEI. V shed 8 bases, J shed 0 bases, and the junction held 13 bases outside the gene matches. This CDR3 contains 17 residues. Together with reference TRBV2 and TRBJ2-7, the CDR3 gives the full variable domain: EPEVTQTPSHQVTQMGQEVILRCVPISNHLYFYWYRQILGQKVEFLVSFYNNEISEKSEIFDDQFSVERPDGSNFTLKIRSTKLEDSAMYFCASVTSGLGRNSYEQYFGPGTRLTVT.